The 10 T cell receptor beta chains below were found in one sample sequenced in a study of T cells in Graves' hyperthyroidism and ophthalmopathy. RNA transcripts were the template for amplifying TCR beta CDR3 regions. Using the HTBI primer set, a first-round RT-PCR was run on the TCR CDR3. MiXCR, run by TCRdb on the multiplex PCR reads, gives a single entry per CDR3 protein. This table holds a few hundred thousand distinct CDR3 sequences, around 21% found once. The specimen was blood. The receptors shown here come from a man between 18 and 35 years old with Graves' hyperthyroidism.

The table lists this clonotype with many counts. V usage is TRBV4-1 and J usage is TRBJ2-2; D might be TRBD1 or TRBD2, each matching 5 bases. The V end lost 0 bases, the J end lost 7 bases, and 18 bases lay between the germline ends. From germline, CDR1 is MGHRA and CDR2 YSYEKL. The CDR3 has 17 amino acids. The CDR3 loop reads CASSQEVGLVGDGELFF. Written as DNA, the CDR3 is TGCGCCAGCAGCCAAGAAGTTGGGCTAGTGGGGGACGGGGAGCTGTTTTTT.

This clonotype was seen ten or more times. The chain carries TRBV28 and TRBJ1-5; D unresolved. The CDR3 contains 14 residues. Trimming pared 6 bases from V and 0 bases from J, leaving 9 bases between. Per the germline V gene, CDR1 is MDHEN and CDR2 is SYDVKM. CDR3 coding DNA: TGTGCCAGCAGCCCAGTGAATAGCAATCAGCCCCAGCATTTT. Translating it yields CASSPVNSNQPQHF.

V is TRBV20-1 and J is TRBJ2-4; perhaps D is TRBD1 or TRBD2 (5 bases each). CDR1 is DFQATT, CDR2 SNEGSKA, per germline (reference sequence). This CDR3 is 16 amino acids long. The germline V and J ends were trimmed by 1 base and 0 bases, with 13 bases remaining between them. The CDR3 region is CSARVREGVAKNIQYF. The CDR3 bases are TGCAGTGCTAGAGTGAGGGAAGGGGTAGCCAAAAACATTCAGTACTTC.

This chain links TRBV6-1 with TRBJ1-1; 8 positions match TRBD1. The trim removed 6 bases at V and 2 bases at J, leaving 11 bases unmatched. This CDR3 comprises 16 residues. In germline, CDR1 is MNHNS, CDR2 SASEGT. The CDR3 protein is CASRSNRGRGNTEAFF. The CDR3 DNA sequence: TGTGCCAGCAGGTCGAACAGGGGGAGGGGAAACACTGAAGCTTTCTTT.

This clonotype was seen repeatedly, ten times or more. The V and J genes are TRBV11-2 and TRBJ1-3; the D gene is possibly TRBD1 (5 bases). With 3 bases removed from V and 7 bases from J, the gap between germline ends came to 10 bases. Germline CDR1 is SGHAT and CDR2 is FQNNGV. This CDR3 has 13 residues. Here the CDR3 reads CASSLGQSNTIYF. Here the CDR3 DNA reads TGTGCCAGCAGCTTGGGGCAGAGCAACACCATATATTTT. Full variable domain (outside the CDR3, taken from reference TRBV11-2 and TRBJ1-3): EAGVAQSPRYKIIEKRQSVAFWCNPISGHATLYWYQQILGQGPKLLIQFQNNGVVDDSQLPKDRFSAERLKGVDSTLKIQPAKLEDSAVYLCASSLGQSNTIYFGEGSWLTVV.

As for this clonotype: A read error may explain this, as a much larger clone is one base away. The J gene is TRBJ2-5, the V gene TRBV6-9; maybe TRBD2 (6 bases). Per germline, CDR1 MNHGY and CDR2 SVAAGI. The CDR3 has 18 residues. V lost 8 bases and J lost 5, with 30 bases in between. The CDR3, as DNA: TGTGCCAGCGGTTCACGTACGCTTCGGATCGCGGGGTATGAGACCCAGTACTTC. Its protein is CASGSRTLRIAGYETQYF.

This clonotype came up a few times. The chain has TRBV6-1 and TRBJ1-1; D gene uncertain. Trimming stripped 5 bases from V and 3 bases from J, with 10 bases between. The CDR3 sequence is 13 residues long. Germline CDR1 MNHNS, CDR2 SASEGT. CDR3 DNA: TGTGCCAGCAGTCTCAAATCGGACACTGAAGCTTTCTTT. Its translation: CASSLKSDTEAFF.

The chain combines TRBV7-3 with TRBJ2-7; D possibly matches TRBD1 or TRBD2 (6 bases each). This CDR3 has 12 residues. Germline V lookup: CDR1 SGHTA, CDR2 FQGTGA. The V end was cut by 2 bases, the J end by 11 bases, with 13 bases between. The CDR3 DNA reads TGTGCCAGCAGCTTAGGAGGGGCAGGGGAGTACTTC. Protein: CASSLGGAGEYF.

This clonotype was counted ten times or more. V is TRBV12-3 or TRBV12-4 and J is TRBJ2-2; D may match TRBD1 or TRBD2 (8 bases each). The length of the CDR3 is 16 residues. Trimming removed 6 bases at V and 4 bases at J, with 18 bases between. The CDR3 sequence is CASRLTGAGGTGELFF. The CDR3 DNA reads TGTGCCAGCAGGCTGACAGGGGCGGGGGGCACCGGGGAGCTGTTTTTT.

The CDR3 reads CAISEAGNQPQHF. The CDR3 region has the DNA TGTGCCATCAGTGAGGCAGGGAATCAGCCCCAGCATTTT. This sequence joins TRBV10-3 and TRBJ1-5, with a possible D match to TRBD1 (5 bases). This CDR3 is 13 amino acids long. The V end lost 2 bases, the J end lost 4 bases, and 6 bases lay between the germline ends. Germline CDR1 and CDR2: ENHRY and SYGVKD.